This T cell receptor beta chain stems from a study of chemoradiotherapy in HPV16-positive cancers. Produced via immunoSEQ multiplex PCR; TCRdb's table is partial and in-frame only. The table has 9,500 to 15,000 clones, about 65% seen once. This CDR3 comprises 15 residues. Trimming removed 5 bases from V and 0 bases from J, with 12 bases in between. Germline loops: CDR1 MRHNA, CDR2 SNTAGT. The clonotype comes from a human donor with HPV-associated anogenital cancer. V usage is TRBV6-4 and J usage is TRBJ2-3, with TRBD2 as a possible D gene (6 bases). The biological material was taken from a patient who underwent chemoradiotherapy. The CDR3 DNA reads TGTGCCAGCAGTTACGGGACTTCTAGCACAGATACGCAGTATTTT. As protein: CASSYGTSSTDTQYF.